This T cell receptor (beta chain) was identified in a study of Graves' ophthalmopathy and Graves' hyperthyroidism. Study-wide findings and caveats: Ophthalmopathy progression was predicted with 55% to 71% sensitivity and around 72% specificity.

The CDR3 is made up of 12 amino acids. Germline V gives CDR1 DFQATT, CDR2 SNEGSKA (reference sequence). V was pared by 3 bases and J by 5 bases, with 10 bases between. Amplified material comprised TCR beta CDR3 regions derived from RNA transcripts. HTBI-primed RT-PCR formed the first round, and a multiplex PCR formed the second. MiXCR was run by TCRdb on the multiplex PCR reads, yielding one entry per CDR3 protein. Of about 740,000 distinct CDR3 sequences detected, around 40% appear once; the ten largest clones hold approximately 43%. This clonotype was seen ten or more times. Its antigen remains unidentified. Enrollment excluded any patients with other autoimmune diseases, uncontrolled infections, pregnancy or lactation. PBMCs had their origin in fresh peripheral blood (10 ml).

The rearrangement uses TRBV20-1 and TRBJ2-5; D gene unclear. The receptor's source is an adult man with Graves' ophthalmopathy. The sample consisted of peripheral blood. The CDR3 DNA reads as TGCAGTGCTAGTCCCGAACTGGAGACCCAGTACTTC. Protein: CSASPELETQYF.